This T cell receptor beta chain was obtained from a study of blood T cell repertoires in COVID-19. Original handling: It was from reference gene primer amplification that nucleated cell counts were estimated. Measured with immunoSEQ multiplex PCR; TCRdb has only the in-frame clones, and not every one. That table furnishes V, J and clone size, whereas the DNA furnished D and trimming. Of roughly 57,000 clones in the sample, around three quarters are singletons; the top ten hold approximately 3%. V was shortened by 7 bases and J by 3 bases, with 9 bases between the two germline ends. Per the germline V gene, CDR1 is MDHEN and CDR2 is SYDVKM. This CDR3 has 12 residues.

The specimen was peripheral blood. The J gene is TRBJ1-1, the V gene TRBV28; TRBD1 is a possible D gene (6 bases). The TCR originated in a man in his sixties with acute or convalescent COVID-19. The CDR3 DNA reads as TGTGCCAGCAAGGGGGGGTACACTGAAGCTTTCTTT. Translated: CASKGGYTEAFF.